The 18 T cell receptor beta chains presented below share a single source sample, sequenced in a study of long-term antiretroviral therapy in people with HIV (dated 2022 in TCRdb). The immunoSEQ hsTCRB v3.0 assay was used at survey level resolution for TRB variable region sequencing. Drawn from immuneACCESS, this table holds only the in-frame rearrangements with V and J called that TCRdb kept. Clones are partly lost; checked studies trace under half to an unresolved V gene and leave the rest unexplained. In this sample the table shows fewer than 25,000 clones, 70% to 85% of which occur a single time. Clones ranked in the top ten supply 15% to 20% of the sample. Sequenced material: unsorted PBMCs, taken 0.1 years before starting antiretroviral therapy. These receptors came from a man younger than 35 with HIV.

The chain has TRBV29-1 and TRBJ2-7; D is unresolved. V was cut by 4 bases and J by 3 bases, with 10 bases left in between. CDR3 size: 12 residues. Germline V gene lookup returns CDR1 SQVTM and CDR2 ANQGSEA. The CDR3 coding sequence is TGCAGCGTTGCGGACGCGAGCTACGAGCAGTACTTC. Translation: CSVADASYEQYF.

This clone was observed a single time. The chain employs TRBV28 and TRBJ2-7; tentative D call: TRBD2 (6 bases). This CDR3 spans 14 amino acids. V lost 7 bases and J lost 4, with 17 bases in between. Germline V CDR1 and CDR2: MDHEN, SYDVKM. The CDR3 DNA reads as TGTGCCAGCACCGGATGGAGGGCAGGGTACGAGCAGTACTTC. This codes for CASTGWRAGYEQYF.

V gene TRBV14 combines with J gene TRBJ2-7, with 10 bases aligning to TRBD1. The germline gives CDR1 SGHDN, CDR2 FVKESK. Germline trimming cut 4 bases from V and 5 bases from J; bases unmatched to any gene: 2. The CDR3 is made up of 13 amino acids. CDR3 loop: CASSPTGGHEQYF. As DNA, the CDR3 is TGTGCCAGCAGCCCGACAGGGGGCCACGAGCAGTACTTC.

The CDR3 sequence: CATDRGLEEKLFF. The CDR3 DNA sequence: TGTGCCACCGACCGGGGCCTGGAGGAAAAACTGTTTTTT. The chain combines TRBV15 with TRBJ1-4; D might be TRBD1 (5 bases). The ends were cut back, 8 bases at V and 8 bases at J, with 15 bases in the middle. Germline V gene sequence: CDR1 LNHNV, CDR2 YYDKDF (reference sequence). This CDR3 has 13 residues. Full variable domain (outside the CDR3, taken from reference TRBV15 and TRBJ1-4): DAMVIQNPRYQVTQFGKPVTLSCSQTLNHNVMYWYQQKSSQAPKLLFHYYDKDFNNEADTPDNFQSRRPNTSFCFLDIRSPGLGDTAMYLCATDRGLEEKLFFGSGTQLSVL.

The chain couples TRBV6-5 to TRBJ2-2, with D maybe TRBD2 (6 bases). Germline values: CDR1 MNHEY, CDR2 SVGAGI. This CDR3 spans 14 amino acids. Trimming removed 7 bases from V and 1 base from J, with 10 bases in between. The CDR3 region is CASKLAMNTGELFF. CDR3 coding DNA: TGTGCCAGCAAACTAGCAATGAACACCGGGGAGCTGTTTTTT.

This sequence joins TRBV5-1 and TRBJ2-5; 10 bases are shared with TRBD2. The CDR3 is 15 residues long. V shed 0 bases, J shed 4 bases, and the junction held 3 bases outside the gene matches. In germline, CDR1 is SGHRS, CDR2 YFSETQ. The CDR3 reads CASSLGAGGPETQYF. The CDR3 region has the DNA TGCGCCAGCAGCTTGGGAGCGGGGGGGCCAGAGACCCAGTACTTC. The variable domain in full, completed from reference TRBV5-1 and TRBJ2-5, reads KAGVTQTPRYLIKTRGQQVTLSCSPISGHRSVSWYQQTPGQGLQFLFEYFSETQRNKGNFPGRFSGRQFSNSRSEMNVSTLELGDSALYLCASSLGAGGPETQYFGPGTRLLVL.

The rearrangement joins TRBV7-2 to TRBJ1-2; 7 bases match TRBD1. Germline V gives CDR1 SGHTA, CDR2 FQGNSA. After removal of 3 bases from V and 4 bases from J, the junction contained 5 bases not matched to a gene. The CDR3 spans 14 residues. The CDR3 loop is CASSLGQPFYGYTF. CDR3 DNA sequence: TGTGCCAGCAGCTTGGGACAGCCGTTCTATGGCTACACCTTC. The variable domain in full, with the rest retrieved from reference TRBV7-2 and TRBJ1-2, is GAGVSQSPSNKVTEKGKDVELRCDPISGHTALYWYRQSLGQGLEFLIYFQGNSAPDKSGLPSDRFSAERTGGSVSTLTIQRTQQEDSAVYLCASSLGQPFYGYTFGSGTRLTVV.

The rearrangement links TRBV5-6 to TRBJ1-1; the D is unclear. The V end lost 3 bases, the J end lost 0 bases, and 12 bases lay between the germline ends. Germline V CDR1 and CDR2: SGHDT, YYEEEE. The CDR3 extends over 15 amino acids. The CDR3 sequence is CASSWRVQLNTEAFF. CDR3 nucleotide sequence: TGTGCCAGCAGCTGGAGGGTCCAATTGAACACTGAAGCTTTCTTT.

CDR3 DNA sequence: TGCAGCGTTGGACACCCCGGCGGTGAAGCTTTCTTT. Protein product: CSVGHPGGEAFF. The chain has TRBV29-1 and TRBJ1-1; D ambiguous. CDR3 size: 12 residues. The germline gives CDR1 SQVTM, CDR2 ANQGSEA. V shed 4 bases and J shed 7 bases, with 13 bases lying between them.

The rearrangement joins TRBV10-3 to TRBJ1-2; weak D call: TRBD1 (5 bases). Looked up from germline, CDR1 is ENHRY and CDR2 is SYGVKD. The CDR3 runs 14 residues. Trimming pared 0 bases from V and 3 bases from J, leaving 8 bases between. CDR3 protein: CAISESVGDYGYTF. The CDR3 nucleotides read TGTGCCATCAGTGAGTCAGTAGGGGACTATGGCTACACCTTC.

The chain carries TRBV28 and TRBJ1-1; no definite D call. The V end was cut by 5 bases, the J end by 4 bases, with 8 bases between. Germline assignment: CDR1 MDHEN and CDR2 SYDVKM. The CDR3 loop spans 12 amino acids. Here the CDR3 DNA reads TGTGCCAGCAGTAGGAAAGGCACTGAAGCTTTCTTT. It encodes CASSRKGTEAFF.

V and J are TRBV30 and TRBJ1-3; D is perhaps TRBD1 (5 bases). CDR1 and CDR2 from the germline V gene are GTSNPN and SVGIG (reference sequence). This CDR3 contains 13 residues. Between the trimmed V and J ends, which lost 3 bases and 3 bases, there was a span of 9 bases. CDR3 sequence (DNA): TGTGCCTGGAGCGGGACGGATGGAAACACCATATATTTT. It yields the protein CAWSGTDGNTIYF.

This chain uses TRBV30 with TRBJ1-6; TRBD1 matches 9 bases. V gave up 3 bases and J gave up 6 bases; unmatched junction bases: 9. The CDR3 extends over 16 amino acids. Germline CDR1 is GTSNPN and CDR2 is SVGIG (reference sequence). CDR3 sequence reads: CAWSGTGRLGNSPLHF. The CDR3 DNA reads TGTGCCTGGAGCGGGACAGGGAGATTGGGTAATTCACCCCTCCACTTT.

In its sample, this clone is large. V gene TRBV6-5 combines with J gene TRBJ2-3; D may be TRBD2 (5 bases). The length of the CDR3 is 15 residues. The V gene lost 3 bases and the J gene lost 2 bases, with 12 bases spanning the gap. The V gene's germline CDR1 is MNHEY and CDR2 SVGAGI. The CDR3 sequence is CASSYDPTITDTQYF. In nucleotides, the CDR3 is TGTGCCAGCAGTTATGACCCGACTATCACAGATACGCAGTATTTT.

This sequence joins TRBV4-1 and TRBJ2-7; no reliable D call. V gave up 11 bases and J gave up 1 base, with 12 bases separating them. The CDR3 covers 12 residues. Germline values: CDR1 MGHRA, CDR2 YSYEKL. The CDR3 is CASRGPSYEQYF. In DNA, the CDR3 is TGCGCCTCGAGAGGACCATCCTACGAGCAGTACTTC.

In DNA form, the CDR3 reads TGTGCCAGCAGCTTGTCTAACTATGGCTACACCTTC. It specifies CASSLSNYGYTF. This chain uses TRBV7-9 with TRBJ1-2; no definite D call. CDR3 length: 12 residues. The germline V gene encodes CDR1 SEHNR and CDR2 FQNEAQ (reference sequence). Trimming shortened V by 3 bases and J by 0 bases, and 2 bases separated the two germline ends.

The J gene is TRBJ1-1, the V gene TRBV10-3; D is unclear. Trimming removed 11 bases at V and 4 bases at J, with 20 bases between. Germline values: CDR1 ENHRY, CDR2 SYGVKD. This CDR3 is built from 14 residues. This CDR3 reads CASRAGPGPTEAFF. For the CDR3, the DNA is TGTGCCTCAAGGGCCGGGCCAGGCCCCACTGAAGCTTTCTTT.

The rearrangement uses TRBV5-1 and TRBJ2-3, with 7 positions matching TRBD1. The CDR3 has 14 residues. Per germline, CDR1 SGHRS and CDR2 YFSETQ. The trim removed 4 bases at V and 2 bases at J, leaving 4 bases unmatched. CDR3 bases: TGCGCCAGCAGCCTAGGACAGGTCACAGATACGCAGTATTTT. Amino acid sequence: CASSLGQVTDTQYF. Supplemented by reference TRBV5-1 and TRBJ2-3, the full variable domain reads KAGVTQTPRYLIKTRGQQVTLSCSPISGHRSVSWYQQTPGQGLQFLFEYFSETQRNKGNFPGRFSGRQFSNSRSEMNVSTLELGDSALYLCASSLGQVTDTQYFGPGTRLTVL.